The clone carrying this T cell receptor (beta chain) was observed a single time. The record originates from a study of blood T cell repertoires in COVID-19. The wider study: The cDNA or gDNA used as material had been derived from T cells, B-cell-depleted T cells, or PBMCs.

The length of the CDR3 is 15 residues. The germline V gene encodes CDR1 SGHNT and CDR2 YYREEE (reference sequence). After removal of 4 bases from V and 3 bases from J, the junction contained 2 bases not matched to a gene. TCRdb keeps only in-frame clones here, not all; method: immunoSEQ multiplex PCR. This sample has under 350,000 clones, with roughly 88% found just once. This chain links TRBV5-4 with TRBJ2-1, with 12 bases lining up with TRBD2. This TCR came from a woman aged 65 to 85 with acute or convalescent COVID-19. The sample taken for sequencing was peripheral blood. The CDR3 DNA follows: TGTGCCAGCAGCCCGACTAGCGGGAGCTACAATGAGCAGTTCTTC. This codes for CASSPTSGSYNEQFF.